These 25 T cell receptor beta chains share one sample of origin, sequenced in a study of radiation and T cells in renal cell carcinoma. Sample time point: blood 4 weeks post-SBRT, at nephrectomy. Treatment noted: 15 Gy SBRT to primary tumor, nephrectomy 4 weeks later. Clones were sequenced by immunoSEQ multiplex PCR, and TCRdb holds only the in-frame ones, with some missing. The data contain 90,000 to 100,000 clones, around 80% of them singletons. Sequences were derived from blood, sampled from a patient whose treatment included radiotherapy and nephrectomy. These receptors originate from a man between 60 and 75 years old with renal cell carcinoma.

The chain joins TRBV7-2 to TRBJ2-2, with D possibly being TRBD2 (6 bases). Trimming removed 2 bases from V and 0 bases from J, with 7 bases in between. The germline gives CDR1 SGHTA, CDR2 FQGNSA. CDR3 length: 15 amino acids. The CDR3 here is CASSLSSANTGELFF. CDR3 sequence (DNA): TGTGCCAGCAGCTTATCTAGCGCGAACACCGGGGAGCTGTTTTTT.

The chain links TRBV5-1 to TRBJ1-4; D is uncertain. The V and J ends lost 0 bases and 7 bases respectively, with 10 bases between them. Germline assignment: CDR1 SGHRS and CDR2 YFSETQ. The CDR3 length is 14 residues. The CDR3 coding sequence is TGCGCCAGCAGCTTGGATGTGGCGACTGAAAAACTGTTTTTT. It translates to CASSLDVATEKLFF.

The chain has TRBV4-1 and TRBJ2-7; 10 bases line up with TRBD2. CDR3 length equals 14 residues. Germline CDR1 is MGHRA and CDR2 is YSYEKL. V trimming: 5 bases; J trimming: 5 bases; junction bases outside the gene matches: 6. The CDR3 nucleotides are TGCGCCAGCAGCAAACTAGCGGGAAACCACGAGCAGTACTTC. This encodes CASSKLAGNHEQYF.

The chain employs TRBV21-1 and TRBJ2-3. TRBV21-1 is a pseudogene. The CDR3 contains 16 residues. CDR3 region: CASSKGTGPSTDTQYF. In DNA, the CDR3 is TGTGCCAGCAGCAAAGGCACGGGACCTAGCACAGATACGCAGTATTTT.

CDR3 protein: CASSFPLAGGTDEQFF. CDR3 bases: TGTGCCAGCAGTTTTCCTCTAGCGGGAGGGACGGATGAGCAGTTCTTC. The V call is TRBV27, the J call TRBJ2-1, with 12 bases identical to TRBD2. Germline loops: CDR1 MNHEY, CDR2 SMNVEV (reference sequence). This CDR3 is built from 16 residues. Unmatched junction bases numbered 8, after V lost 3 bases and J lost 8 bases.

The sample holds one count of this clone. The chain combines TRBV27 with TRBJ2-7; 9 nucleotides match TRBD2. From germline, CDR1 is MNHEY and CDR2 SMNVEV (reference sequence). Trimming took 4 bases from V and 4 from J; bases not matched to a gene: 8. The CDR3 sequence is 15 residues long. The chain's CDR3 is CASSYSGSQFYEQYF. DNA for the CDR3: TGTGCCAGCAGTTATAGCGGGAGTCAGTTTTACGAGCAGTACTTC.

The chain has TRBV19 and TRBJ1-1; 8 bases are shared with TRBD1. The CDR3 is made up of 15 amino acids. The J segment lost 5 bases and the V segment lost 5 bases, leaving 10 bases of the junction unmatched. Germline V gene data show CDR1 as LNHDA and CDR2 as SQIVND (reference sequence). The DNA for the CDR3 is TGTGCCAGTAGTTTCTACTCTACAGGGGGAACTGAAGCTTTCTTT. This encodes CASSFYSTGGTEAFF.

The chain has TRBV10-3 and TRBJ2-1, with 10 bases fitting TRBD2. Germline trimming cut 9 bases from V and 0 bases from J; bases unmatched to any gene: 5. This CDR3 contains 15 residues. Germline CDR1 reads ENHRY; CDR2 reads SYGVKD. The CDR3: CAIGSGRASYNEQFF. The CDR3 region has the DNA TGTGCCATTGGCAGCGGGAGGGCCTCCTACAATGAGCAGTTCTTC.

V usage is TRBV5-1 and J usage is TRBJ1-5; the D is unclear. Germline-derived CDR1 and CDR2 are SGHRS and YFSETQ. The CDR3 spans 13 residues. V lost 5 bases and J lost 3, with 9 bases in between. The CDR3 sequence: CASSSGPNQPQHF. In DNA form, the CDR3 reads TGCGCCAGCAGTTCCGGACCCAATCAGCCCCAGCATTTT.

V is TRBV6-5 and J is TRBJ2-1, with 13 bases aligning to TRBD2. The CDR3 loop spans 16 amino acids. The V and J ends lost 2 bases and 6 bases, in that order; junction bases with no gene match: 4. Germline-derived CDR1 and CDR2 are MNHEY and SVGAGI. In DNA form, the CDR3 reads TGTGCCAGCAGTTACCGGACTAGCGGGAGACTCAATGAGCAGTTCTTC. This gives the protein CASSYRTSGRLNEQFF.

This clone appeared once. V gene TRBV10-2 combines with J gene TRBJ2-1; 8 bases match TRBD1. Trimming removed 8 bases from V and 5 bases from J; junction bases left unmatched: 14. Germline values: CDR1 WSHSY, CDR2 SAAADI. The CDR3 consists of 16 residues. CDR3 in amino acids: CASAWTGLGTDNEQFF. In nucleotides, the CDR3 is TGCGCCAGCGCTTGGACAGGGCTAGGGACCGACAATGAGCAGTTCTTC.

J is TRBJ2-7 and V is TRBV4-2; perhaps TRBD1 as D (6 bases). Germline CDR1 is LGHNA and CDR2 is YNFKEQ. The CDR3 is made up of 15 amino acids. The V and J ends lost 2 bases and 5 bases respectively, with 16 bases between them. This CDR3 is CASSQQNRVRDEQYF. DNA for the CDR3: TGTGCCAGCAGCCAACAAAACAGGGTACGCGACGAGCAGTACTTC.

This rearrangement joins TRBV27 to TRBJ1-2; D is possibly TRBD1 (5 bases). CDR3 length equals 13 residues. The V gene's germline CDR1 is MNHEY and CDR2 SMNVEV (reference sequence). V shed 6 bases and J shed 2 bases, with 10 bases lying between them. CDR3 residues: CASSRDRNYGYTF. The CDR3 DNA follows: TGTGCCAGCAGCCGAGACAGAAACTATGGCTACACCTTC.

The CDR3 loop reads CASSLMGGPINEQFF. Here the CDR3 DNA reads TGTGCCAGCAGTTTAATGGGAGGGCCTATAAATGAGCAGTTCTTC. The chain carries TRBV27 and TRBJ2-1; TRBD2 matches at 7 bases. Trimming took 2 bases from V and 7 from J; bases not matched to a gene: 8. CDR3 length equals 15 residues. The germline gives CDR1 MNHEY, CDR2 SMNVEV (reference sequence).

V is TRBV11-2 and J is TRBJ2-7, with TRBD2 matching over 7 bases. J was trimmed by 6 bases and V by 1 base; bases with no gene match: 12. This CDR3 contains 16 residues. Germline loops: CDR1 SGHAT, CDR2 FQNNGV. The CDR3 loop is CASSLVSGIGSTEQYF. Here the CDR3 DNA reads TGTGCCAGCAGCTTAGTAAGCGGGATCGGATCGACCGAGCAGTACTTC.

The CDR3 region is CASSDPKDRQNIQYF. In nucleotides, the CDR3 is TGCGCCAGCAGTGACCCGAAGGACAGGCAAAACATTCAGTACTTC. This rearrangement joins TRBV10-1 to TRBJ2-4; 7 bases align to TRBD1. The V gene's germline CDR1 is WNHNN and CDR2 SYGVQD (reference sequence). After removal of 3 bases from V and 5 bases from J, the junction contained 7 bases not matched to a gene. This CDR3 is built from 15 residues.

This chain uses TRBV6-5 with TRBJ2-1, with 14 bases identical to TRBD2. The CDR3 has 15 residues. V was clipped by 5 bases and J by 4 bases; unmatched bases: 1. CDR1 and CDR2 (germline): MNHEY, SVGAGI. The chain's CDR3 is CASSRTSGRYNEQFF. CDR3 nucleotide sequence: TGTGCCAGCAGTCGGACTAGCGGGAGGTACAATGAGCAGTTCTTC.

The gene calls are TRBV5-1 and TRBJ2-1; 11 bases are shared with TRBD2. Per germline, CDR1 SGHRS and CDR2 YFSETQ. This CDR3 contains 16 residues. V was pared by 4 bases and J by 0 bases, with 3 bases of the junction left unmatched. In DNA, the CDR3 is TGCGCCAGCAGCCCAGGACTAGCGGGCTCCTACAATGAGCAGTTCTTC. It specifies CASSPGLAGSYNEQFF.

The chain recombines TRBV4-1 with TRBJ1-5; D is possibly TRBD1 (5 bases). This CDR3 is 16 amino acids long. CDR1 is MGHRA, CDR2 YSYEKL, per germline. The V end was cut by 3 bases, the J end by 9 bases, with 21 bases between. CDR3 amino acids: CASSQEVSQGTWPQHF. CDR3 in DNA: TGCGCCAGCAGCCAGGAGGTCTCTCAGGGAACTTGGCCCCAGCATTTT.

The V call is TRBV7-2, the J call TRBJ2-7; D perhaps matches TRBD1 (6 bases). The CDR3 contains 14 residues. The V end was cut by 5 bases, the J end by 2 bases, with 13 bases between. CDR1 SGHTA and CDR2 FQGNSA come from the germline V gene. The DNA of the CDR3 is TGTGCCAGCAGCACTGGACAGACTGCCTACGAGCAGTACTTC. Amino acids: CASSTGQTAYEQYF. The full variable domain, rest sourced from reference TRBV7-2 and TRBJ2-7, is GAGVSQSPSNKVTEKGKDVELRCDPISGHTALYWYRQSLGQGLEFLIYFQGNSAPDKSGLPSDRFSAERTGGSVSTLTIQRTQQEDSAVYLCASSTGQTAYEQYFGPGTRLTVT.

This chain joins TRBV19 and TRBJ1-4; 10 nucleotides align to TRBD1. V lost 5 bases, J lost 14 bases, and 14 bases stayed unmatched. CDR1 and CDR2 from the germline V gene are LNHDA and SQIVND (reference sequence). There are 15 residues in the CDR3. The chain's CDR3 is CASSPGTGALGNLFF. CDR3 DNA sequence: TGTGCCAGTAGTCCCGGGACAGGGGCCCTTGGAAATCTGTTTTTT.

The chain links TRBV28 to TRBJ2-1; 10 bases are a match to TRBD2. Unmatched junction bases numbered 13, after V lost 5 bases and J lost 9 bases. CDR1 MDHEN and CDR2 SYDVKM come from the germline V gene. The CDR3 extends over 16 amino acids. CDR3 in amino acids: CASSPRSSGSRGEQFF. CDR3 DNA sequence: TGTGCCAGCAGTCCTAGGTCTAGCGGGAGCCGGGGTGAGCAGTTCTTC.

This CDR3 reads CASTPSLPNTGELFF. In nucleotides, the CDR3 is TGTGCCAGCACCCCTAGCTTACCGAACACCGGGGAGCTGTTTTTT. The J gene is TRBJ2-2, the V gene TRBV6-6; TRBD2 is a possible D gene (5 bases). CDR1 and CDR2 (germline): MNHNY, SVGAGI (reference sequence). The CDR3 consists of 15 residues. Trimming stripped 7 bases from V and 0 bases from J, with 12 bases between.

The chain couples TRBV7-9 to TRBJ2-5; D gene uncertain. Trimming took off 1 base at V and 0 bases at J, with 15 bases between the two ends. The CDR3 is 17 amino acids. Germline loops: CDR1 SEHNR, CDR2 FQNEAQ (reference sequence). The chain's CDR3 is CASSLDPPGWYQETQYF. CDR3 sequence (DNA): TGTGCCAGCAGCTTAGATCCCCCAGGATGGTACCAAGAGACCCAGTACTTC.

This clone was seen a few times. The chain couples TRBV28 to TRBJ1-4; maybe TRBD1 (6 bases). Per germline, CDR1 MDHEN and CDR2 SYDVKM. The CDR3 has 13 residues. The V end was cut by 7 bases, the J end by 5 bases, with 11 bases between. This CDR3 reads CASKTGINEKLFF. As DNA, the CDR3 is TGTGCCAGCAAGACAGGAATCAATGAAAAACTGTTTTTT.